Following are 27 T cell receptor beta chains from one sample sequenced in a study of blood T cell repertoires in COVID-19. TCRdb's copy holds only in-frame clones and misses some; the assay was immunoSEQ multiplex PCR. This sample carries roughly 320,000 clones, under 90% of them seen once, and the ten largest clones take about 2%. Specimen: peripheral blood. These TCRs come from a young woman with COVID-19, enrolled during active disease.

The gene calls are TRBV7-2 and TRBJ1-2; a possible D gene is TRBD1 (6 bases). The CDR3 covers 14 residues. Trimming took off 5 bases at V and 2 bases at J, with 12 bases between the two ends. Germline V gene sequence: CDR1 SGHTA, CDR2 FQGNSA. The CDR3 here is CASSVQGGNYGYTF. CDR3 in DNA: TGTGCCAGCAGCGTACAGGGAGGGAACTATGGCTACACCTTC.

V and J are TRBV10-2 and TRBJ2-3; 10 bases map to TRBD1. This CDR3 has 14 residues. Germline CDR1 is WSHSY and CDR2 is SAAADI. Losses at the gene ends were 6 bases for V and 2 bases for J; bases not matched to a gene: 2. CDR3 sequence reads: CASRDRGVTDTQYF. The CDR3 DNA reads TGCGCCAGCAGGGACAGGGGGGTCACAGATACGCAGTATTTT.

The chain recombines TRBV6-2 or TRBV6-3 with TRBJ2-2; perhaps TRBD2 as D (6 bases). Trimming took off 4 bases at V and 0 bases at J, with 12 bases between the two ends. Germline CDR1 and CDR2: MNHEY and SVGEGT. The CDR3 spans 16 residues. The CDR3 sequence is CASSSPGTSNTGELFF. The CDR3 DNA sequence: TGTGCCAGCAGTTCGCCCGGGACTTCGAACACCGGGGAGCTGTTTTTT.

The V gene is TRBV24-1, the J gene TRBJ2-2; 10 bases are a match to TRBD2. CDR1 is KGHDR and CDR2 is SFDVKD in the germline V gene. Trimming at V came to 4 bases and at J to 5 bases, leaving 3 bases not matched to a gene. This CDR3 is 15 amino acids long. In nucleotides, the CDR3 is TGTGCCACCAGTGAAGAACTAGCGGGGACCGGGGAGCTGTTTTTT. Amino acid sequence: CATSEELAGTGELFF.

The chain is built from TRBV11-2 and TRBJ1-2, with 7 bases fitting TRBD1. With 5 bases clipped from V and 4 bases from J, the junction kept 4 bases outside the gene matches. The germline V gene has CDR1 SGHAT and CDR2 FQNNGV. CDR3 length equals 13 residues. This CDR3 reads CASSQGTVYGYTF. In DNA form, the CDR3 reads TGTGCCAGCAGCCAGGGGACAGTCTATGGCTACACCTTC.

The CDR3 region is CASSSGRTISGGYTF. The CDR3 bases are TGTGCCAGCAGTTCCGGGAGGACCATCTCCGGTGGCTACACCTTC. The chain combines TRBV6-5 with TRBJ1-2, with D unresolved. Between the trimmed V and J ends, which lost 4 bases and 7 bases, there was a span of 19 bases. Germline V gene sequence: CDR1 MNHEY, CDR2 SVGAGI. This CDR3 is 15 amino acids long.

The chain employs TRBV7-9 and TRBJ1-2; D is unclear. From germline, CDR1 is SEHNR and CDR2 FQNEAQ (reference sequence). V was pared by 1 base and J by 6 bases, with 9 bases between. There are 13 residues in the CDR3. The chain's CDR3 is CASSLGWSDGYTF. The CDR3 DNA sequence: TGTGCCAGCAGCTTAGGTTGGTCGGATGGCTACACCTTC.

This clone showed up just once. The V call is TRBV12-5, the J call TRBJ2-3; TRBD2 might be the D (5 bases). The CDR3 runs 17 residues. The ends were cut back, 0 bases at V and 0 bases at J, with 13 bases in the middle. CDR1 is LGHNT and CDR2 is FRNRAP in the germline V gene. The CDR3 region has the DNA TGTGCTAGTGGTTTGGTACCGGACGGGATTAGCACAGATACGCAGTATTTT. This encodes CASGLVPDGISTDTQYF.

The rearrangement links TRBV19 to TRBJ1-4, with D perhaps matching TRBD1 (5 bases). Germline loops: CDR1 LNHDA, CDR2 SQIVND (reference sequence). The CDR3 contains 15 residues. The germline V and J ends were trimmed by 5 bases and 5 bases, with 15 bases remaining between them. The CDR3 DNA is TGTGCCAGTAGTGCGAACGGGCAGGGAAATGAAAAACTGTTTTTT. Translated: CASSANGQGNEKLFF. The whole variable domain, filled in from reference TRBV19 and TRBJ1-4, reads DGGITQSPKYLFRKEGQNVTLSCEQNLNHDAMYWYRQDPGQGLRLIYYSQIVNDFQKGDIAEGYSVSREKKESFPLTVTSAQKNPTAFYLCASSANGQGNEKLFFGSGTQLSVL.

This chain connects TRBV6-5 to TRBJ1-6; a weak D match, TRBD1 (6 bases). The CDR3 covers 15 residues. Trimming left V 4 bases short and J 5 bases short, with 12 bases between. Germline lookup yields CDR1 MNHEY and CDR2 SVGAGI. CDR3 in amino acids: CASSWGRWDNSPLHF. CDR3 in DNA: TGTGCCAGCAGTTGGGGGCGCTGGGATAATTCACCCCTCCACTTT.

This chain connects TRBV25-1 to TRBJ1-1; no reliable D call. Trimming cost V 4 bases and J 3 bases, with 9 bases left between them. Per germline, CDR1 MGHDK and CDR2 SYGVNS. This CDR3 spans 13 amino acids. The DNA for the CDR3 is TGTGCCAGCAGTGTCCCCGGTGACACTGAAGCTTTCTTT. Its protein product is CASSVPGDTEAFF. Filled out from reference TRBV25-1 and TRBJ1-1, the complete variable domain reads EADIYQTPRYLVIGTGKKITLECSQTMGHDKMYWYQQDPGMELHLIHYSYGVNSTEKGDLSSESTVSRIRTEHFPLTLESARPSHTSQYLCASSVPGDTEAFFGQGTRLTVV.

The rearrangement joins TRBV6-5 to TRBJ2-7; 9 bases line up with TRBD1. The germline V gene encodes CDR1 MNHEY and CDR2 SVGAGI. V lost 6 bases, J lost 3 bases, and 3 bases stayed unmatched. CDR3 size: 13 residues. CDR3 in DNA: TGTGCCAGCAGGACAGGGGGGGTCTACGAGCAGTACTTC. This codes for CASRTGGVYEQYF.

The chain is built from TRBV12-5 and TRBJ1-5; no definite D call. The CDR3 runs 20 residues. Trimming took 3 bases from V and 0 from J, leaving 24 bases between them. Per the germline V gene, CDR1 is LGHNT and CDR2 is FRNRAP. DNA for the CDR3: TGTGCTAGTGGTTTTACCCCCTTTTGGCTAAGGGAGGATAGCAATCAGCCCCAGCATTTT. Its translation: CASGFTPFWLREDSNQPQHF.

This sequence joins TRBV15 and TRBJ1-4, with D possibly being TRBD1 (6 bases). There are 15 residues in the CDR3. Germline loops: CDR1 LNHNV, CDR2 YYDKDF (reference sequence). V lost 2 bases and J lost 5, with 12 bases in between. The CDR3, as DNA: TGTGCCACCAGCAGACCAGGGGCCGAAAATGAAAAACTGTTTTTT. Its translation: CATSRPGAENEKLFF. Together with reference TRBV15 and TRBJ1-4, the CDR3 gives the full variable domain: DAMVIQNPRYQVTQFGKPVTLSCSQTLNHNVMYWYQQKSSQAPKLLFHYYDKDFNNEADTPDNFQSRRPNTSFCFLDIRSPGLGDTAMYLCATSRPGAENEKLFFGSGTQLSVL.

This clone has just one count. Distinct nucleotide sequences in the sample also encode this CDR3. This chain joins TRBV18 and TRBJ1-1, with a tentative D call TRBD1 (5 bases). Trimming removed 1 base from V and 3 bases from J, with 6 bases in between. Germline V CDR1 and CDR2: KGHSH, LQKENI. There are 13 residues in the CDR3. CDR3 nucleotides: TGTGCCAGCTCACCACTCAGGGACACTGAAGCTTTCTTT. Its translation is CASSPLRDTEAFF.

The V call is TRBV20-1, the J call TRBJ2-7; tentatively, D is TRBD1 (6 bases). CDR1 is DFQATT and CDR2 is SNEGSKA in the germline V gene (reference sequence). CDR3 size: 11 residues. V was clipped by 8 bases and J by 5 bases, with 13 bases between them. This CDR3 is CSTSQGHEQYV. CDR3 in DNA: TGCAGTACTTCACAGGGCCACGAGCAGTACGTC.

The chain couples TRBV12-5 to TRBJ2-1; 7 bases match TRBD2. The CDR3 is 16 amino acids. Germline CDR1 reads LGHNT; CDR2 reads FRNRAP. The V segment lost 4 bases and the J segment 3 bases; nucleotides outside the gene matches: 9. CDR3 region: CASGSGHGGSYNEQFF. Here the CDR3 DNA reads TGTGCTAGTGGTTCCGGTCACGGGGGGAGCTACAATGAGCAGTTCTTC.

The chain links TRBV7-9 to TRBJ2-7; D remains unclear. Trimming shortened V by 1 base and J by 3 bases, and 13 bases separated the two germline ends. Germline loops: CDR1 SEHNR, CDR2 FQNEAQ (reference sequence). The CDR3 covers 15 residues. CDR3 sequence: CASSLGAVGDYEQYF. CDR3 DNA sequence: TGTGCCAGCAGCTTAGGTGCAGTCGGAGACTACGAGCAGTACTTC.

The chain is built from TRBV5-5 and TRBJ2-7; D is possibly TRBD2 (6 bases). The germline V gene encodes CDR1 SGHKS and CDR2 YYEKEE (reference sequence). The CDR3 spans 15 residues. Trimming took 2 bases from V and 6 from J, leaving 18 bases between them. In DNA form, the CDR3 reads TGTGCCAGCAGCTTAGGAGGGAACACCGGCGCCGAGCAGTACGTC. This translates into CASSLGGNTGAEQYV.

The chain has TRBV6-6 and TRBJ2-7; 7 bases line up with TRBD1. CDR1 and CDR2 from the germline V gene are MNHNY and SVGAGI (reference sequence). The CDR3 is 12 amino acids. The CDR3 DNA is TGTGCCAGCAGTTACGCCCGAGGCAGGGGGAGCGTC. Translating gives CASSYARGRGSV.

The CDR3 DNA follows: TGCGCCAGCAGCCTGCGGGGGGAACAAGAGACCCAGTACTTC. This codes for CASSLRGEQETQYF. The V call is TRBV4-1, the J call TRBJ2-5; 8 bases map to TRBD2. Germline values: CDR1 MGHRA, CDR2 YSYEKL. V dropped 4 bases and J dropped 2; count of bases not matched to a gene: 3. The CDR3 extends over 14 amino acids.

The chain combines TRBV19 with TRBJ1-1, with 7 bases matching TRBD1. Germline values: CDR1 LNHDA, CDR2 SQIVND (reference sequence). The CDR3 sequence is 13 residues long. Germline trimming cut 2 bases from V and 3 bases from J; bases unmatched to any gene: 0. The CDR3 loop is CASSIQGDTEAFF. In DNA form, the CDR3 reads TGTGCCAGTAGTATACAGGGGGACACTGAAGCTTTCTTT.

Comments on this clone: This sample includes further DNA sequences coding for the same CDR3. This chain links TRBV13 with TRBJ1-3; 7 nucleotides align to TRBD1. The V segment lost 5 bases and the J segment 0 bases; nucleotides outside the gene matches: 4. Germline CDR1 and CDR2: PRHDT and FYEKMQ (reference sequence). The CDR3 is made up of 15 amino acids. The CDR3 DNA follows: TGTGCCAGCAGCCCTGACAGGGACTCTGGAAACACCATATATTTT. Translated, it gives CASSPDRDSGNTIYF.

The chain recombines TRBV10-3 with TRBJ1-1; D might be TRBD1 (6 bases). CDR1 and CDR2 (germline): ENHRY, SYGVKD. Trimming stripped 10 bases from V and 3 bases from J, with 18 bases between. This CDR3 has 14 residues. In DNA form, the CDR3 reads TGTGCCACAGGGGAAGGTGATCCTGACACTGAAGCTTTCTTT. It translates to CATGEGDPDTEAFF.

The J gene is TRBJ2-5, the V gene TRBV7-2; D is perhaps TRBD2 (5 bases). Looked up from germline, CDR1 is SGHTA and CDR2 is FQGNSA. V was clipped by 0 bases and J by 5 bases, with 13 bases between them. The CDR3 extends over 15 amino acids. The DNA for the CDR3 is TGTGCCAGCAGCTTAGCCGGGGTAGGCGGGGAGACCCAGTACTTC. This codes for CASSLAGVGGETQYF.

The J gene is TRBJ2-3, the V gene TRBV6-5, with TRBD1 matching over 8 bases. Germline V gives CDR1 MNHEY, CDR2 SVGAGI. V trimming: 8 bases; J trimming: 0 bases; junction bases outside the gene matches: 7. This CDR3 has 15 residues. The CDR3 region is CASPTGATSTDTQYF. The CDR3 coding sequence is TGTGCCAGCCCGACAGGGGCTACTAGCACAGATACGCAGTATTTT.

This clone was counted many times. The chain is built from TRBV5-6 and TRBJ1-1; no definite D call. The V gene's germline CDR1 is SGHDT and CDR2 YYEEEE. This CDR3 has 13 amino acids. V was shortened by 1 base and J by 6 bases, with 10 bases between the two germline ends. The CDR3 DNA is TGTGCCAGCAGCTTGCCGGACTTGGCTGAAGCTTTCTTT. Translation gives CASSLPDLAEAFF.